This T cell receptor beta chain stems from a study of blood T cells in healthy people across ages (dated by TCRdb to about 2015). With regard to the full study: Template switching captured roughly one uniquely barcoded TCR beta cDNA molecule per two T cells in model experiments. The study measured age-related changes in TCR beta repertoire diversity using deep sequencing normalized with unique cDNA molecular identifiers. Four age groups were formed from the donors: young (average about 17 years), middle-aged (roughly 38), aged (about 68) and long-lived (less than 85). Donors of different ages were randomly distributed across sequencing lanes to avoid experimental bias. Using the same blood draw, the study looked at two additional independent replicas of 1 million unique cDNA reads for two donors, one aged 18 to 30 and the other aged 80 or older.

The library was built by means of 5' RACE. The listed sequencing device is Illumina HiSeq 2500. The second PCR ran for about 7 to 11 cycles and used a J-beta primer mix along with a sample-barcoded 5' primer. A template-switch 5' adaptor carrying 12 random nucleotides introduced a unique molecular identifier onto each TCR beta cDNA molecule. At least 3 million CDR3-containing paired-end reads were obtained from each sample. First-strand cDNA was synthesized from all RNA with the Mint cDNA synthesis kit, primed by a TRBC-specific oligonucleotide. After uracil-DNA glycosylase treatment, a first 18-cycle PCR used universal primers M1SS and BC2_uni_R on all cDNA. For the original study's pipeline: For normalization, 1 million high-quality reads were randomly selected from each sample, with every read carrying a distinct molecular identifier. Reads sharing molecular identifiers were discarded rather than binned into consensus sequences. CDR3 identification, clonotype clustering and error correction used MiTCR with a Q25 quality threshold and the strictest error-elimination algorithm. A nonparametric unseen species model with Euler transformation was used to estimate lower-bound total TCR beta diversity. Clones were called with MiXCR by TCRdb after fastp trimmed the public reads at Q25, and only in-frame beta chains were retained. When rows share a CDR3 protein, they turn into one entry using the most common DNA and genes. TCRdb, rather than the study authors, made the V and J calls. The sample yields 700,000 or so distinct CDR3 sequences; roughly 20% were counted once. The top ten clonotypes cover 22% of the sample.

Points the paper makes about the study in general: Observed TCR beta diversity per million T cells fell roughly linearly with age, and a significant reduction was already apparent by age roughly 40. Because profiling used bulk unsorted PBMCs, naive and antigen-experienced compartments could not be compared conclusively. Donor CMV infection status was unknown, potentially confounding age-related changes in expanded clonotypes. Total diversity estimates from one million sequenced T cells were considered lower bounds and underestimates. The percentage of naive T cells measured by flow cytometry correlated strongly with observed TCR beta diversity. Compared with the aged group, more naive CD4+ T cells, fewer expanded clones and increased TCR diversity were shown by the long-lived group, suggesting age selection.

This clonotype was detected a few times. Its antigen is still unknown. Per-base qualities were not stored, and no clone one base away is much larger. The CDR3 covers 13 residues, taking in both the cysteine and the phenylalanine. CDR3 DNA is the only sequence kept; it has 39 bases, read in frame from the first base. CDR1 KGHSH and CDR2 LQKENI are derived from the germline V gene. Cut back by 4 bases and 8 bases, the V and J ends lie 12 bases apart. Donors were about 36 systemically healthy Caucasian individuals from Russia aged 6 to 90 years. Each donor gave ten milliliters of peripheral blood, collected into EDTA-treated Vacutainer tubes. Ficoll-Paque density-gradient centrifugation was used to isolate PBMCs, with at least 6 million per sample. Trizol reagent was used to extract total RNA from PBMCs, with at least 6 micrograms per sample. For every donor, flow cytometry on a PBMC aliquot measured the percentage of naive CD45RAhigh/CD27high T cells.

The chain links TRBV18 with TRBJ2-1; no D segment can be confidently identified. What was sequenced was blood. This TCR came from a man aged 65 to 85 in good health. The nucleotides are TGTGCCAGCTCACGGAATTTTGGGGATGAGCAGTTCTTC. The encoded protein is CASSRNFGDEQFF. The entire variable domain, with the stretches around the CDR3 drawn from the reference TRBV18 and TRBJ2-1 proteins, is NAGVMQNPRHLVRRRGQEARLRCSPMKGHSHVYWYRQLPEEGLKFMVYLQKENIIDESGMPKERFSAEFPKEGPSILRIQQVVRGDSAAYFCASSRNFGDEQFFGPGTRLTVL.